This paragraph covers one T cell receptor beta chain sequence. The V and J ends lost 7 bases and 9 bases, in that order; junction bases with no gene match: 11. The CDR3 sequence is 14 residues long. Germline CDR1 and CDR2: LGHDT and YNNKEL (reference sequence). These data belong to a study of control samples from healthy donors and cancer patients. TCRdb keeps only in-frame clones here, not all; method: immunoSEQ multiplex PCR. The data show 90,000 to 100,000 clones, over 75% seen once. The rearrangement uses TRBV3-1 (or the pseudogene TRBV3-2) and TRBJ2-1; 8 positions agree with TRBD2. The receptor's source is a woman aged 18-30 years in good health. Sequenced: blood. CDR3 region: CASTGGGQVSEQFF. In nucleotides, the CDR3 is TGTGCCAGCACGGGAGGGGGGCAAGTCAGTGAGCAGTTCTTC.